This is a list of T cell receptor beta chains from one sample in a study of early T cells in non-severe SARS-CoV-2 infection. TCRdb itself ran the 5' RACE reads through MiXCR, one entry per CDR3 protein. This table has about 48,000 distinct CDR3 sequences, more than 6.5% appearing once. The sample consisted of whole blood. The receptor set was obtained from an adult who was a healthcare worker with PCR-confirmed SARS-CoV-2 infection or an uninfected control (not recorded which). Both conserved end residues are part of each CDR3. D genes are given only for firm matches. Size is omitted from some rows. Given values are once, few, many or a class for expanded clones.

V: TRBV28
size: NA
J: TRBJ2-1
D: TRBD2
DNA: TGTGCCAGCAGTCCCACCGGGACTAGCGGGCCAGAGCAGTTCTTC
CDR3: CASSPTGTSGPEQFF

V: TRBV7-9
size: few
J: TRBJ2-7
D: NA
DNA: TGTGCCAGCAACTTTGGGGGGCCGACCTACGAGCAGTACTTC
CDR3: CASNFGGPTYEQYF

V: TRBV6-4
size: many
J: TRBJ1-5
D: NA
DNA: TGTGCCAGCAGTGGACGGACACCCATCGTAGCCCAGCATTTT
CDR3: CASSGRTPIVAQHF

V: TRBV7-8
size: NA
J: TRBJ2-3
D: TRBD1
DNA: TGTGCCAGCAGCGTCAGACAGGGGATGGGCACAGATACGCAGTATTTT
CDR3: CASSVRQGMGTDTQYF

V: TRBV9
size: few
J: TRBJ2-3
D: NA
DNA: TGTGCCAGCACCATATCCCCGGGGGTCACAGATACGCAGTATTTT
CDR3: CASTISPGVTDTQYF

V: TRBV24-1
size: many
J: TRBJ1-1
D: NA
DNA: TGTGCCACCAGGGGTGAGGGAGTGAACACTGAAGCTTTCTTT
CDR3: CATRGEGVNTEAFF

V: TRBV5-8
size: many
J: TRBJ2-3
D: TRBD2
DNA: TGTGCCAGCAGGAAGCGGGGGGGCAGAGGTACAGATACGCAGTATTTT
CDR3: CASRKRGGRGTDTQYF

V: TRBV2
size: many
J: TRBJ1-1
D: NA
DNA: TGTGCCAGCGGGTTCTTAGAGACCAAGACTGAAGCTTTCTTT
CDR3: CASGFLETKTEAFF

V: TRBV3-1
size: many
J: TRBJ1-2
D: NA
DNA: TGTGCCAGCAGCCCCCGGGTACTCACCGTAACCCGGGATGGCTACACCTTC
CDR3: CASSPRVLTVTRDGYTF

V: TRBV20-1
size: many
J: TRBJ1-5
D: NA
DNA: TGCAGTGCCAACCGGGACTTGGGGCAGCCCCAGCATTTT
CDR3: CSANRDLGQPQHF

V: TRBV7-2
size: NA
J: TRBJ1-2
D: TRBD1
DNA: TGTGCCGTCCAACAGGGGAACTATGGCTACACCTTC
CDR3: CAVQQGNYGYTF

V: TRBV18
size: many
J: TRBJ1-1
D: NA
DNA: TGTGCCAGCTCACCCCGGGACGGTGAAGCTTTCTTT
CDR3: CASSPRDGEAFF

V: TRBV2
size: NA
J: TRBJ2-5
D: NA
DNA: TGTGCCAGCAGGGCGCCTAAAGGACAAGAGACCCAGTACTTC
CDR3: CASRAPKGQETQYF

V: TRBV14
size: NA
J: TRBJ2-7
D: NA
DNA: TGTGCCAGCAACCAAGATTACCCTCTAACCCCCCAAGAGCAGTACTTC
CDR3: CASNQDYPLTPQEQYF

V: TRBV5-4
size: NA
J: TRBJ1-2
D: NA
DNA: TGTGCCAGCAGCTTGGCGGCGGGGGGGCTCTATGGCTACACCTTC
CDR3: CASSLAAGGLYGYTF

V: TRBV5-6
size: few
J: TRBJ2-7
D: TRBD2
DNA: TGTGCCAGCAGCTCTAGCGGGGGTGCTTCCTACGAGCAGTACTTC
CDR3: CASSSSGGASYEQYF

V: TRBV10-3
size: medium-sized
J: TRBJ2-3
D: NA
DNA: TGTGCCATCAGTGAGTCGGCTAGCGCAGACCTTAATACGCAGTATTTT
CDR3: CAISESASADLNTQYF

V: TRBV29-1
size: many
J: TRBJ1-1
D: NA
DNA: TGCAGCGTTGGTCACGGGAACACTGAAGCTTTCTTT
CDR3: CSVGHGNTEAFF

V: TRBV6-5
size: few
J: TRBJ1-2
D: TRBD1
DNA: TGTGCCAGCAGTTACTCGCAGGGGGCTAAGGGATATGGCTACACCTTC
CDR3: CASSYSQGAKGYGYTF

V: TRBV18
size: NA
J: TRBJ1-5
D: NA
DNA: TGTGCCAGCTCACCAAGTGTAGATCAGCCCCAGCATTTT
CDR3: CASSPSVDQPQHF

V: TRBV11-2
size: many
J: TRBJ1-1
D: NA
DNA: TGTGCCAGCAGCTTTGGGGTAAGGGCCGAAATAAACACTGAAGCTTTCTTT
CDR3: CASSFGVRAEINTEAFF

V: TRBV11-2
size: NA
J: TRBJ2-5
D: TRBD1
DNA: TGTGCCAGCAGCCCAGGACAGGGTGAGACCCAGTACTTC
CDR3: CASSPGQGETQYF

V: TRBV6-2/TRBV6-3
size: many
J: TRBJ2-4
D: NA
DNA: TGTGCCAGCAGTTACCTGGCACCCCGACCGAAAAACATTCAGTACTTC
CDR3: CASSYLAPRPKNIQYF

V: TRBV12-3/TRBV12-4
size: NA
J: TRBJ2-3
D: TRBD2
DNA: TGTGCCAGCGGGGCTAGCGGGGACACAGATACGCAGTATTTT
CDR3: CASGASGDTDTQYF

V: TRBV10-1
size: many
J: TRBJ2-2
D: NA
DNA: TGCGCCAGCAGGCGAGGGAATGTCGGGGAGCTGTTTTTT
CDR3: CASRRGNVGELFF

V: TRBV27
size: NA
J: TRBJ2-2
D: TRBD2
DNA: TGTGCCAGCAGTTTATTGGGACTAGCGGACGCTCGTAGCGGGGAGCTGTTTTTT
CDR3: CASSLLGLADARSGELFF

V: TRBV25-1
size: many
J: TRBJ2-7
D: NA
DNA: TGTGCCAGCAGTGAATCGGGATTCGGCTACGAGCAGTACTTC
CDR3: CASSESGFGYEQYF

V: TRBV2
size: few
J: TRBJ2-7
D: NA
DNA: TGTGCCAGCAGACAGAGCTCCTACGAGCAGTACTTC
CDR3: CASRQSSYEQYF

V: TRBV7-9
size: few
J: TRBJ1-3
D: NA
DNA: TGTGCCAGCAGCCCGCGCCCTGGAAACACCATATATTTT
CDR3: CASSPRPGNTIYF

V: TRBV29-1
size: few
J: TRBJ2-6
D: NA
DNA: TGCAGCGTTGAAGACTACGGGGCCAACGTCCTGACTTTC
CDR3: CSVEDYGANVLTF

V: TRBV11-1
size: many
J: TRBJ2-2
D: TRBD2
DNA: TGTGCCAGCAGCTTATGGGCTAGCGGGGTCGGGGAGCTGTTTTTT
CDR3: CASSLWASGVGELFF

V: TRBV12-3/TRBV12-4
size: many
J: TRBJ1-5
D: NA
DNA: TGTGCCAGCACCCCAGGACTTCAGGGTCAGCCCCAGCATTTT
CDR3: CASTPGLQGQPQHF

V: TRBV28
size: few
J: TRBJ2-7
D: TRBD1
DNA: TGTGCCAGCAGTTCTCTACAGGGGAGCGAGTACGAGCAGTACTTC
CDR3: CASSSLQGSEYEQYF

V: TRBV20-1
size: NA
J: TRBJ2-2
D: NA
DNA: TGCAGTGCTAGAGCAGAGGGGACACCAGGCACCGGGGAGCTGTTTTTT
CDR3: CSARAEGTPGTGELFF

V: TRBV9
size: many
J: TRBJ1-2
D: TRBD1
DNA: TGTGCCGCTAGGACAGGGGGCTCATATGGCTACACCTTC
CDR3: CAARTGGSYGYTF

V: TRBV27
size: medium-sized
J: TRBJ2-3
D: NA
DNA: TGTGCCAGCAGTTTGGTTGACCCGAGCACAGATACGCAGTATTTT
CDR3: CASSLVDPSTDTQYF

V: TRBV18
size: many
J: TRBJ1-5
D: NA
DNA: TGTGCCAGCTCACCAAATCCGGGGTTTCATAGCAATCAGCCCCAGCATTTT
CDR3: CASSPNPGFHSNQPQHF

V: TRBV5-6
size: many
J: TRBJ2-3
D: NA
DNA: TGTGCCAGCAGCTTATTCGCAGATACGCAGTATTTT
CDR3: CASSLFADTQYF

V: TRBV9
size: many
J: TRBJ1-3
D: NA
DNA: TGTGCCAGCAGCGTAGGGTCGGCCTCTGGAAACACCATATATTTT
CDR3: CASSVGSASGNTIYF

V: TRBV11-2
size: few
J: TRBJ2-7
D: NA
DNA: TGTGCCAGCAGCTTAGAAACGGGGTACGAGCAGTACTTC
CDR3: CASSLETGYEQYF

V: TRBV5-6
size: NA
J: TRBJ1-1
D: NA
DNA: TGTGCCAGCAGCTTGACAGGGCGGTCTGAAGCTTTCTTT
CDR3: CASSLTGRSEAFF

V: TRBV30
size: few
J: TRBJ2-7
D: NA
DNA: TGTGCCTCGACGGGACAACCGAGGGGGGAGCAGTACTTC
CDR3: CASTGQPRGEQYF

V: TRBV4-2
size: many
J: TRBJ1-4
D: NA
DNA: TGTGCCAGCAGCCAAGCCAGAGTCCTTAATGAAAAACTGTTTTTT
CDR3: CASSQARVLNEKLFF

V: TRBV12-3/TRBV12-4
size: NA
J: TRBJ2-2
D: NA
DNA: TGTGCCAGCAGTTTAAGCATCGGGGAGCTGTTTTTT
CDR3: CASSLSIGELFF

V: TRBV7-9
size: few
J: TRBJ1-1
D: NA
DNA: TGTGCCAGCAGCTTGATCGGGGGAGCTTTCTTT
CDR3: CASSLIGGAFF

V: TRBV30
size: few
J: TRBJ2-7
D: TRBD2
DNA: TGTGCCTGGAAAGAAGGTCCTAGCGGGGGGTTCGACGAGCAGTACTTC
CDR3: CAWKEGPSGGFDEQYF

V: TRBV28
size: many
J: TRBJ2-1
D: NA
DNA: TGTGCCAGCAGCCAGGGATCGAACTCCTACAATGAGCAGTTCTTC
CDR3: CASSQGSNSYNEQFF

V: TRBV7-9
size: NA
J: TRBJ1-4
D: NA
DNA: TGTGCCAGCAGCTTAGATGGAGGGGATGAAAAACTGTTTTTT
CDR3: CASSLDGGDEKLFF

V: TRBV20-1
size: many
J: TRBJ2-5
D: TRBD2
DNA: TGCAGTGCTCCTGAGCGGGGGAGATCAAAAGAGACCCAGTACTTC
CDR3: CSAPERGRSKETQYF

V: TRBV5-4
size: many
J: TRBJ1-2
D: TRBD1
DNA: TGTGCCAGCAGCTTTGGGACAGGAGCTAACTATGGCTACACCTTC
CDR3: CASSFGTGANYGYTF

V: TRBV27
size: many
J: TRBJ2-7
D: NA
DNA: TGTGCCAGCAGTTTAGGGATCACCTACGAGCAGTACTTC
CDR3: CASSLGITYEQYF

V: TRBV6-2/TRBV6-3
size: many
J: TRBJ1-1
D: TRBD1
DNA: TGTGCCAGCAGGTACGGGACAGGGGGGACTGAAGCTTTCTTT
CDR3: CASRYGTGGTEAFF

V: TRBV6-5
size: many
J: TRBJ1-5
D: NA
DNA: TGTGCCAGCAAAGCGGGGGAGGGCAATCAGCCCCAGCATTTT
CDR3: CASKAGEGNQPQHF

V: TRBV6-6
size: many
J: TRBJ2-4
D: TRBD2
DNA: TGTGCCAGCAGTTACTCAGAGCGGGGGGGTAACATTCAGTACTTC
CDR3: CASSYSERGGNIQYF

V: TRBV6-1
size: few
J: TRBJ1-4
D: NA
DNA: TGTGCCAGTGGGACCCAGGAGGTTAATGAAAAACTGTTTTTT
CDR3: CASGTQEVNEKLFF

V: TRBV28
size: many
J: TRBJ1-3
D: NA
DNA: TGTGCCAGCAGTTTAGGGGGTGGACGCCGCTCTGGAAACACCATATATTTT
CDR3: CASSLGGGRRSGNTIYF

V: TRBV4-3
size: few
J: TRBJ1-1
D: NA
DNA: TGCGCCAGCAGCCAATATGCAGGCCCGGACATGAACACTGAAGCTTTCTTT
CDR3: CASSQYAGPDMNTEAFF

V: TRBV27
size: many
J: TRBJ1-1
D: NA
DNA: TGTGCCAGCAGTTTTCTTGCTGGGTCCACTGAAGCTTTCTTT
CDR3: CASSFLAGSTEAFF

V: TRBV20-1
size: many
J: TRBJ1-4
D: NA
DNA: TGCAGTGCTAGAGATGAAAAACTGTTTTTT
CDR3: CSARDEKLFF

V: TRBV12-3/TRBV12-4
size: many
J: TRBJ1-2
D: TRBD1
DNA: TGTGCCAGCAGTTGGACAGGGGGCGCGGGAGGCTACACCTTC
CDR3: CASSWTGGAGGYTF